The 23 T cell receptor beta chains presented below share a single source sample, sequenced in a study of shared clonotypes between healthy human individuals. Repertoires were generated with immunoSEQ multiplex PCR, while TCRdb's copy carries only in-frame clones and drops some. Among about 550,000 clones listed, less than 97% were seen once. Only CD45RO-negative cells positively selected for CCR7 counted as naive CD8 cells, so terminally differentiated effector memory CD45RA+ cells were excluded. The material sequenced was naive CD8+ T cells sorted from blood. The receptors here all came from a woman between 25 and 40 years old in good health.

This chain links TRBV6-5 with TRBJ2-7, with 9 bases matching TRBD1. In germline, CDR1 is MNHEY, CDR2 SVGAGI. Unmatched junction bases numbered 2, after V lost 0 bases and J lost 5 bases. The CDR3 runs to 14 residues. The CDR3 is CASSYSTGGDEQYF. DNA for the CDR3: TGTGCCAGCAGTTACTCGACAGGGGGGGACGAGCAGTACTTC.

The genes are TRBV15 and TRBJ2-1; D unclear. V lost 3 bases and J 7 bases, leaving 10 bases between the germline ends. Looked up from germline, CDR1 is LNHNV and CDR2 is YYDKDF (reference sequence). The CDR3 is 13 amino acids. The CDR3 spells CATSRLETNEQFF. CDR3 DNA: TGTGCCACCAGCAGGTTAGAAACGAATGAGCAGTTCTTC.

The chain employs TRBV28 and TRBJ2-6, with 14 bases matching TRBD2. Germline V gene sequence: CDR1 MDHEN, CDR2 SYDVKM. With 5 bases clipped from V and 0 bases from J, the junction kept 6 bases outside the gene matches. The CDR3 length is 19 residues. The CDR3 sequence is CASSGTSGRLGSGANVLTF. In nucleotides, the CDR3 is TGTGCCAGCAGTGGGACTAGCGGGAGATTGGGCTCTGGGGCCAACGTCCTGACTTTC.

A single count supports this clone. This chain joins TRBV28 and TRBJ2-1, with D possibly being TRBD2 (5 bases). CDR1 is MDHEN, CDR2 SYDVKM, per germline. The V end was cut by 2 bases, the J end by 3 bases, with 11 bases between. CDR3 size: 15 residues. The CDR3 DNA reads as TGTGCCAGCAGTTTAGAGAAGCGGTTCTACAATGAGCAGTTCTTC. It encodes CASSLEKRFYNEQFF. The full variable domain, completed using reference TRBV28 and TRBJ2-1, is DVKVTQSSRYLVKRTGEKVFLECVQDMDHENMFWYRQDPGLGLRLIYFSYDVKMKEKGDIPEGYSVSREKKERFSLILESASTNQTSMYLCASSLEKRFYNEQFFGPGTRLTVL.

The chain is built from TRBV4-1 and TRBJ2-7; D unresolved. V was clipped by 1 base and J by 7 bases, with 2 bases between them. Germline CDR1 is MGHRA and CDR2 is YSYEKL. The CDR3 runs to 10 residues. DNA for the CDR3: TGCGCCAGCAGCCAAGCGGAGCAGTACTTC. This translates into CASSQAEQYF.

The chain is built from TRBV18 and TRBJ2-7, with no clear D. Trimming stripped 5 bases from V and 4 bases from J, with 21 bases between. The germline CDR1 and CDR2 sequences are KGHSH and LQKENI. CDR3 size: 16 residues. The CDR3 reads CASSSTLPQDGYEQYF. The CDR3 region has the DNA TGTGCCAGCTCATCAACGCTCCCCCAAGACGGATACGAGCAGTACTTC.

Turning to this clone: This CDR3 is also generated by other DNA sequences in the sample. The CDR3 DNA is TGTGCCAGCAGTTTTGGGGTTGGCACTGAAGCTTTCTTT. It specifies CASSFGVGTEAFF. The chain joins TRBV27 to TRBJ1-1, with unresolved D. Per germline, CDR1 MNHEY and CDR2 SMNVEV (reference sequence). With 3 bases removed from V and 4 bases from J, the gap between germline ends came to 9 bases. The CDR3 sequence is 13 residues long.

This chain uses TRBV28 with TRBJ1-1; tentative D call: TRBD1 (5 bases). Trimming took off 2 bases at V and 0 bases at J, with 22 bases between the two ends. There are 19 residues in the CDR3. Germline CDR1 reads MDHEN; CDR2 reads SYDVKM. CDR3 in amino acids: CASSLPPGGNPILNTEAFF. The CDR3 DNA reads as TGTGCCAGCAGTTTACCCCCCGGGGGTAACCCAATTTTGAACACTGAAGCTTTCTTT.

The chain is built from TRBV7-2 and TRBJ1-1; D may be TRBD1 (5 bases). The germline gives CDR1 SGHTA, CDR2 FQGNSA. V lost 7 bases and J lost 1, with 10 bases in between. The CDR3 spans 13 residues. The CDR3 spells CASTPGGNTEAFF. In nucleotides, the CDR3 is TGTGCCAGCACCCCGGGGGGGAACACTGAAGCTTTCTTT.

The chain carries TRBV5-6 and TRBJ2-3; D possibly corresponds to TRBD2 (6 bases). The CDR3 is 15 residues long. Trimming shortened V by 0 bases and J by 2 bases, and 10 bases separated the two germline ends. Germline assignment: CDR1 SGHDT and CDR2 YYEEEE. The CDR3 reads CASSLAGGYTDTQYF. CDR3 DNA sequence: TGTGCCAGCAGCTTGGCTGGGGGGTACACAGATACGCAGTATTTT.

The chain has TRBV19 and TRBJ2-5; D tentatively reads TRBD1 or TRBD2 (5 bases each). The CDR3 runs to 16 residues. The V gene's germline CDR1 is LNHDA and CDR2 SQIVND (reference sequence). V was clipped by 0 bases and J by 4 bases, with 15 bases between them. The CDR3 nucleotides are TGTGCCAGTAGTATAGAGTTCGGGGCTGGGGGAGAGACCCAGTACTTC. Amino acid sequence: CASSIEFGAGGETQYF.

V is TRBV27 and J is TRBJ2-1, with D possibly being TRBD2 (6 bases). The germline V gene has CDR1 MNHEY and CDR2 SMNVEV (reference sequence). The CDR3 length is 13 residues. V was shortened by 4 bases and J by 5 bases, with 9 bases between the two germline ends. The CDR3 region is CASSSGTDNEQFF. The DNA for the CDR3 is TGTGCCAGCAGTTCCGGGACTGACAATGAGCAGTTCTTC.

The rearrangement uses TRBV29-1 and TRBJ2-5, with TRBD2 matching 14 bases. Germline trimming cut 3 bases from V and 5 bases from J; bases unmatched to any gene: 26. The CDR3 runs to 22 residues. The germline V gene encodes CDR1 SQVTM and CDR2 ANQGSEA. The CDR3 region has the DNA TGCAGCGTTGAGAAGATCCCGGGGTCGCATGGGACTAGCGGGAGAAGGAAGGAGACCCAGTACTTC. This gives the protein CSVEKIPGSHGTSGRRKETQYF.

The V gene is TRBV28, the J gene TRBJ2-7, with 10 bases lining up with TRBD1. V was pared by 5 bases and J by 4 bases, with 14 bases of the junction left unmatched. The CDR3 totals 17 residues. Germline V CDR1 and CDR2: MDHEN, SYDVKM. Here the CDR3 DNA reads TGTGCCAGCAGTGCTTCCCCGACAGGGGGCAATCGGTACGAGCAGTACTTC. Its protein product is CASSASPTGGNRYEQYF.

CDR3 coding DNA: TGTGCCAGTAGTCCTTGGACAGGGGGTATCCTCCCCTACGAGCAGTACTTC. Translated: CASSPWTGGILPYEQYF. The gene calls are TRBV19 and TRBJ2-7; TRBD1 matches at 10 bases. V shed 5 bases and J 2 bases; nucleotides not matched to a gene: 12. Germline V gene sequence: CDR1 LNHDA, CDR2 SQIVND (reference sequence). The CDR3 covers 17 residues. The whole variable domain, remainder taken from reference TRBV19 and TRBJ2-7, is DGGITQSPKYLFRKEGQNVTLSCEQNLNHDAMYWYRQDPGQGLRLIYYSQIVNDFQKGDIAEGYSVSREKKESFPLTVTSAQKNPTAFYLCASSPWTGGILPYEQYFGPGTRLTVT.

The rearrangement links TRBV12-5 to TRBJ2-6, with D perhaps matching TRBD1 (5 bases). Trimming cost V 3 bases and J 5 bases, with 20 bases left between them. The CDR3 is 18 residues long. Germline V gene lookup returns CDR1 LGHNT and CDR2 FRNRAP. The CDR3 nucleotides are TGTGCTAGTGGTTTTGACACTGCAGGACAAAGTCGGGCCAACGTCCTGACTTTC. Translated, it gives CASGFDTAGQSRANVLTF.

The chain joins TRBV19 to TRBJ2-7; maybe TRBD2 (6 bases). Trimming took 5 bases from V and 4 from J, leaving 18 bases between them. In germline, CDR1 is LNHDA, CDR2 SQIVND (reference sequence). The CDR3 length is 15 residues. The DNA of the CDR3 is TGTGCCAGTAGTTTGAACCGGGACTTTTCTTACGAGCAGTACTTC. It specifies CASSLNRDFSYEQYF.

The chain is built from TRBV27 and TRBJ2-7, with unresolved D. The germline V and J ends were trimmed by 1 base and 4 bases, with 2 bases remaining between them. The CDR3 runs to 11 residues. The germline V gene encodes CDR1 MNHEY and CDR2 SMNVEV (reference sequence). The CDR3 region is CASSLYYEQYF. The DNA of the CDR3 is TGTGCCAGCAGTTTATATTACGAGCAGTACTTC.

In this sample, this clone turned up a few times. The rearrangement links TRBV28 to TRBJ1-5, with 9 bases lining up with TRBD1. The CDR3 spans 15 residues. Looked up from germline, CDR1 is MDHEN and CDR2 is SYDVKM. J gave up 6 bases and V 8 bases, and 11 bases lay outside the gene matches. CDR3 region: CASLDWTGEGQPQHF. CDR3 nucleotide sequence: TGTGCCAGCCTAGACTGGACAGGGGAAGGTCAGCCCCAGCATTTT.

Here the CDR3 reads CATSSPGQGFTEAFF. The CDR3 nucleotides read TGTGCCACCAGCTCTCCGGGACAGGGTTTTACTGAAGCTTTCTTT. This rearrangement joins TRBV15 to TRBJ1-1; 9 nucleotides agree with TRBD1. Germline V lookup: CDR1 LNHNV, CDR2 YYDKDF (reference sequence). The junction had 9 bases not matched to a gene; V was cut back by 5 bases and J by 5 bases. This CDR3 spans 15 amino acids.

This clone has just one count. The rearrangement joins TRBV5-4 to TRBJ2-7, with D possibly being TRBD2 (6 bases). CDR3 length: 13 residues. CDR1 is SGHNT and CDR2 is YYREEE in the germline V gene (reference sequence). The ends were cut back, 10 bases at V and 4 bases at J, with 18 bases in the middle. CDR3 region: CAAAEGLLYEQYF. CDR3 nucleotide sequence: TGTGCCGCGGCGGAGGGACTTTTATACGAGCAGTACTTC.

The CDR3 loop is CASSRPTGQQETQYF. CDR3 DNA: TGTGCCAGCAGCCGACCGACAGGGCAGCAAGAGACCCAGTACTTC. V and J are TRBV6-6 and TRBJ2-5; TRBD1 aligns across 7 bases. The CDR3 is made up of 15 amino acids. Germline-derived CDR1 and CDR2 are MNHNY and SVGAGI (reference sequence). The V and J ends lost 6 bases and 2 bases, in that order; junction bases with no gene match: 9.

This clone has only one observation. V gene TRBV18 combines with J gene TRBJ2-1, with 11 bases that match TRBD2. The V segment lost 3 bases and the J segment 8 bases; nucleotides outside the gene matches: 15. Germline V lookup: CDR1 KGHSH, CDR2 LQKENI. This CDR3 has 18 amino acids. The CDR3 nucleotides are TGTGCCAGCTCACCGTCCCTAGCGGGGGGCATTCAGGGGTATGAGCAGTTCTTC. Protein sequence: CASSPSLAGGIQGYEQFF. The whole variable domain, filled in from reference TRBV18 and TRBJ2-1, reads NAGVMQNPRHLVRRRGQEARLRCSPMKGHSHVYWYRQLPEEGLKFMVYLQKENIIDESGMPKERFSAEFPKEGPSILRIQQVVRGDSAAYFCASSPSLAGGIQGYEQFFGPGTRLTVL.